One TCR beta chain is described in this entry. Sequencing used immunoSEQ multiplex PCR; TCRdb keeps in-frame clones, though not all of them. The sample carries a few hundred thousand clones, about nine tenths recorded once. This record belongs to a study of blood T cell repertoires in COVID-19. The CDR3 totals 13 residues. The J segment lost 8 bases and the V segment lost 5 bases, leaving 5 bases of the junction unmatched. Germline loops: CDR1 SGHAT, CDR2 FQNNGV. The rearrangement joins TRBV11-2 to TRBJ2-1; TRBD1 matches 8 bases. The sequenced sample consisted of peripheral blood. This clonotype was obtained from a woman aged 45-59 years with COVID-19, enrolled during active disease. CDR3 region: CASSLDRGDEQFF. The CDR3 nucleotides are TGTGCCAGCAGCCTCGACAGGGGCGATGAGCAGTTCTTC.